These T cell receptor beta chains were read from a single sample in a study of identical twins. From the 5' RACE reads, TCRdb called clonotypes with MiXCR, one entry per CDR3 protein. The sample includes 500,000 or so distinct CDR3 sequences, roughly a fifth seen only once; the top ten take 0.8% to 1%. In addition, the sample was reused for a study of T cells expressing NK-cell markers.

The sample comprised CD4+ T cells sorted from blood. The receptor set was obtained from a woman aged 18-29 years in good health. CDR3s include the opening cysteine and the closing phenylalanine or tryptophan. A D gene is named only where the DNA matches it firmly. Rows give clone size only sometimes, using once, few, many, or a class for an expanded clone.

j_call: TRBJ2-7; v_call: TRBV7-8; d_call: TRBD1; clone_size: NA; cdr3_nt: TGTGCCAGCACCCCATTAGGGCAGGGGGCCCACGAGCAGTACTTC; cdr3_aa: CASTPLGQGAHEQYF
j_call: TRBJ2-1; v_call: TRBV29-1; d_call: NA; clone_size: many; cdr3_nt: TGCAGCGCCAACTCAGGGGAGCAGTTCTTC; cdr3_aa: CSANSGEQFF
j_call: TRBJ2-7; v_call: TRBV20-1; d_call: NA; clone_size: NA; cdr3_nt: TGCAGTGCTAGAGATTGGGGAGGCACGAACGAGCAGTACTTC; cdr3_aa: CSARDWGGTNEQYF
j_call: TRBJ2-1; v_call: TRBV2; d_call: TRBD2; clone_size: NA; cdr3_nt: TGTGCCAGCAGCGGGGGGAATACCCGGAGGAGTGAGCAGTTCTTC; cdr3_aa: CASSGGNTRRSEQFF
j_call: TRBJ2-1; v_call: TRBV7-2; d_call: NA; clone_size: NA; cdr3_nt: TGTGCCAGCAGCTTAGACAGAAGCCTCTACAATGAGCAGTTCTTC; cdr3_aa: CASSLDRSLYNEQFF
j_call: TRBJ2-3; v_call: TRBV29-1; d_call: TRBD2; clone_size: NA; cdr3_nt: TGCAGCGTTGAAACAGCGGGACGCACAGATACGCAGTATTTT; cdr3_aa: CSVETAGRTDTQYF
j_call: TRBJ1-6; v_call: TRBV10-3; d_call: TRBD1; clone_size: NA; cdr3_nt: TGTGCCATCAAGGGACAGACAAGTAATTCACCCCTCCACTTT; cdr3_aa: CAIKGQTSNSPLHF
j_call: TRBJ1-6; v_call: TRBV27; d_call: NA; clone_size: few; cdr3_nt: TGTGCCAGCAAACCAAACCGAGTGAATTCACCCCTCCACTTT; cdr3_aa: CASKPNRVNSPLHF
j_call: TRBJ2-3; v_call: TRBV24-1; d_call: NA; clone_size: many; cdr3_nt: TGTGCCACGGTACGTAGCACAGATACGCAGTATTTT; cdr3_aa: CATVRSTDTQYF
j_call: TRBJ2-6; v_call: TRBV12-3/TRBV12-4; d_call: NA; clone_size: NA; cdr3_nt: TGTGCCAGCAGTTTGGAGGTGCTTGGGGCCAACGTCCTGACTTTC; cdr3_aa: CASSLEVLGANVLTF
j_call: TRBJ2-7; v_call: TRBV12-3/TRBV12-4; d_call: NA; clone_size: many; cdr3_nt: TGTGCCAGCAGTTTAGCGCTAGTGGGGAACGAGCAGTACTTC; cdr3_aa: CASSLALVGNEQYF
j_call: TRBJ2-7; v_call: TRBV6-2/TRBV6-3; d_call: NA; clone_size: few; cdr3_nt: TGTGCCAGCAGTACGACCCTCTACGAGCAGTACTTC; cdr3_aa: CASSTTLYEQYF
j_call: TRBJ2-7; v_call: TRBV19; d_call: TRBD2; clone_size: few; cdr3_nt: TGTGCCAGTTCGTCGTGGAGCGGGAGAATAAACGAGCAGTACTTC; cdr3_aa: CASSSWSGRINEQYF
j_call: TRBJ2-1; v_call: TRBV5-1; d_call: NA; clone_size: many; cdr3_nt: TGCGCCAGCAGCTCTCCGGCGAGCTCCTACAATGAGCAGTTCTTC; cdr3_aa: CASSSPASSYNEQFF
j_call: TRBJ2-5; v_call: TRBV2; d_call: NA; clone_size: once; cdr3_nt: TGTGCCAGCAGCCAAGCGGCTATGGGGACCCAGTACTTC; cdr3_aa: CASSQAAMGTQYF
j_call: TRBJ1-1; v_call: TRBV5-4; d_call: NA; clone_size: few; cdr3_nt: TGTGCCAGCAGCTTGATGGACACTGAAGCTTTCTTT; cdr3_aa: CASSLMDTEAFF
j_call: TRBJ2-1; v_call: TRBV6-2/TRBV6-3; d_call: TRBD1; clone_size: few; cdr3_nt: TGTGCCAGCAGTAGGACAGGGAATGACAATGAGCAGTTCTTC; cdr3_aa: CASSRTGNDNEQFF
j_call: TRBJ2-1; v_call: TRBV4-3; d_call: TRBD1; clone_size: NA; cdr3_nt: TGCGCCAGCAGCACAAGAATACAGGGGGCTGAGAATGAGCAGTTCTTC; cdr3_aa: CASSTRIQGAENEQFF
j_call: TRBJ2-3; v_call: TRBV20-1; d_call: TRBD2; clone_size: few; cdr3_nt: TGCAGTGCCGGACTAGCGGGATCCGCGGTAGATACGCAGTATTTT; cdr3_aa: CSAGLAGSAVDTQYF
j_call: TRBJ2-1; v_call: TRBV20-1; d_call: NA; clone_size: few; cdr3_nt: TGCAGTGCTAGATCTCCCCTAGCGAGCCTCTACAATGAGCAGTTCTTC; cdr3_aa: CSARSPLASLYNEQFF
j_call: TRBJ1-1; v_call: TRBV7-2; d_call: TRBD1; clone_size: NA; cdr3_nt: TGTGCCAGCAGCGAGAGAACAGGGGCCCTGACCGCTTTCTTT; cdr3_aa: CASSERTGALTAFF